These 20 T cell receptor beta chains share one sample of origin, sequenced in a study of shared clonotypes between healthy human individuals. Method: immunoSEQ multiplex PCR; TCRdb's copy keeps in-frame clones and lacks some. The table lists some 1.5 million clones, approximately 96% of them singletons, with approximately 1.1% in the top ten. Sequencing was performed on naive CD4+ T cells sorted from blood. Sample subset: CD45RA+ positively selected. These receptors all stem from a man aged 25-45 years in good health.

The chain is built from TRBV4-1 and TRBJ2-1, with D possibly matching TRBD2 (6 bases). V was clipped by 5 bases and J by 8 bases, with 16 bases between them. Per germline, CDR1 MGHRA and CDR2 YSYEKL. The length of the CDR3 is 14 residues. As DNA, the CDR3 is TGCGCCAGCAGCTTCGGAGGGGCCCCCGATGAGCAGTTCTTC. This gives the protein CASSFGGAPDEQFF.

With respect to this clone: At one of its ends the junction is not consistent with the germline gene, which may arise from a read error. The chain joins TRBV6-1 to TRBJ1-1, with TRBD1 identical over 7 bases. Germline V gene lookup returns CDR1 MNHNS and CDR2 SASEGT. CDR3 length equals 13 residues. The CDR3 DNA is TGTGCCAGCAGCTTGACAGGGAACCCTGAAGCTTTCTTT. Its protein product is CASSLTGNPEAFF.

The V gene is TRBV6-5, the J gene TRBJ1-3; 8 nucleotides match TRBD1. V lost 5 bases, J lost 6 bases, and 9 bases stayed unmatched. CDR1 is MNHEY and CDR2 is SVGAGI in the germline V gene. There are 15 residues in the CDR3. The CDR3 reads CASSQTGGTLNTIYF. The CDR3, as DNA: TGTGCCAGCAGTCAAACAGGGGGGACACTAAACACCATATATTTT.

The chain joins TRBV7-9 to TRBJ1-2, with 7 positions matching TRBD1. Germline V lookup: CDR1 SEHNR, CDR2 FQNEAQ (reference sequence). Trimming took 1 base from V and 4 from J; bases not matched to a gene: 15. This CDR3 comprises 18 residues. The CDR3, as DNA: TGTGCCAGCAGCTTAGACCTCCTCAGGGGGGGCTATGGCTATGGCTACACCTTC. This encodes CASSLDLLRGGYGYGYTF. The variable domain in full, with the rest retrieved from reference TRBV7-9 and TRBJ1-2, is DTGVSQNPRHKITKRGQNVTFRCDPISEHNRLYWYRQTLGQGPEFLTYFQNEAQLEKSRLLSDRFSAERPKGSFSTLEIQRTEQGDSAMYLCASSLDLLRGGYGYGYTFGSGTRLTVV.

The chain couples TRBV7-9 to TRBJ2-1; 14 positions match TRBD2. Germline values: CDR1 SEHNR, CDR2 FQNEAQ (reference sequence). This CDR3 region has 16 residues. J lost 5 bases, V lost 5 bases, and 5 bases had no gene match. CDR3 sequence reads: CASSTWTSGRNNEQFF. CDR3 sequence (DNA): TGTGCCAGCAGCACCTGGACTAGCGGGAGGAACAATGAGCAGTTCTTC.

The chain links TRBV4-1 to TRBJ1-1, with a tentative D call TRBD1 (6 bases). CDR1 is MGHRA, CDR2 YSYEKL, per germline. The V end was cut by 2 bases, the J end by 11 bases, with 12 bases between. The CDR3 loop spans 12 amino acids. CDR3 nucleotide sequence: TGCGCCAGCAGCCAAATAGGGGGGTTTGCTTTCTTT. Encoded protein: CASSQIGGFAFF.

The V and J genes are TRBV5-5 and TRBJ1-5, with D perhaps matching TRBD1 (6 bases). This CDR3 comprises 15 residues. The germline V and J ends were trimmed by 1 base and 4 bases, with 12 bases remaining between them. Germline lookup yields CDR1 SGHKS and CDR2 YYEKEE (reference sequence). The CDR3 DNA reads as TGTGCCAGCAGCTTGTGGCCACAGGGAAATCAGCCCCAGCATTTT. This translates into CASSLWPQGNQPQHF.

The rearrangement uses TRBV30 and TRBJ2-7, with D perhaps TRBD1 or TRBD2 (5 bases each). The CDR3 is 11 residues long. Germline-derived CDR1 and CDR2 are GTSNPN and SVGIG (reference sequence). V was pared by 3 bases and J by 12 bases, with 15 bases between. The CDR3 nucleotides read TGTGCCTGGAGCGAGGGGTCTAGTCTGTACTTC. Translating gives CAWSEGSSLYF. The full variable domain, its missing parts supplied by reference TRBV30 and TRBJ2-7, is SQTIHQWPATLVQPVGSPLSLECTVEGTSNPNLYWYRQAAGRGLQLLFYSVGIGQISSEVPQNLSASRPQDRQFILSSKKLLLSDSGFYLCAWSEGSSLYFGPGTRLTVT.

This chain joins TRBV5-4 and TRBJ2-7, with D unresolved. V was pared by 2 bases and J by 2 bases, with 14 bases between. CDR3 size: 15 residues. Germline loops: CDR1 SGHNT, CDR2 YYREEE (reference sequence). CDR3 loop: CASSLDTGMAYEQYF. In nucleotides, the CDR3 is TGTGCCAGCAGCTTAGATACCGGCATGGCCTACGAGCAGTACTTC.

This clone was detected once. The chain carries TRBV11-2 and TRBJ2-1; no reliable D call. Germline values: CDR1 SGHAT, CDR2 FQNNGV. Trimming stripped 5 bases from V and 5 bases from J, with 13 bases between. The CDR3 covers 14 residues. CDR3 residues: CASSRSPSNNEQFF. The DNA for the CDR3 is TGTGCCAGCAGCCGCTCCCCATCTAACAATGAGCAGTTCTTC.

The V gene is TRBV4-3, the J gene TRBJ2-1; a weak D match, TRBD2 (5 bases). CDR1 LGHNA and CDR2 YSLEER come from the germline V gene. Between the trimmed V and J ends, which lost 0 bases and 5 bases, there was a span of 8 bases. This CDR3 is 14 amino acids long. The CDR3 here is CASSQDAGDNEQFF. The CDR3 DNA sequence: TGCGCCAGCAGCCAAGATGCGGGCGACAATGAGCAGTTCTTC.

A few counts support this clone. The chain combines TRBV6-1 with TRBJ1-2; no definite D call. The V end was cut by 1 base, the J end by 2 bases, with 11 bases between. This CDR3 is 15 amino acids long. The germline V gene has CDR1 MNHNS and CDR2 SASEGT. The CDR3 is CASSEGIGGNYGYTF. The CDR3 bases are TGTGCCAGCAGTGAAGGGATCGGAGGAAACTATGGCTACACCTTC.

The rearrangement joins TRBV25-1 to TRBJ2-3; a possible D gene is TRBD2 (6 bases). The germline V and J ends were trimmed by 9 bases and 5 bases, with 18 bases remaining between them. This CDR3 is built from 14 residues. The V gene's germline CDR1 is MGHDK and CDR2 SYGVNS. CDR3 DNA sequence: TGTGCCAGTGGAATAGGGAGGCCCGGAGATACGCAGTATTTT. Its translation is CASGIGRPGDTQYF. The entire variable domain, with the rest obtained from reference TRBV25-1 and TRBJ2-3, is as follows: EADIYQTPRYLVIGTGKKITLECSQTMGHDKMYWYQQDPGMELHLIHYSYGVNSTEKGDLSSESTVSRIRTEHFPLTLESARPSHTSQYLCASGIGRPGDTQYFGPGTRLTVL.

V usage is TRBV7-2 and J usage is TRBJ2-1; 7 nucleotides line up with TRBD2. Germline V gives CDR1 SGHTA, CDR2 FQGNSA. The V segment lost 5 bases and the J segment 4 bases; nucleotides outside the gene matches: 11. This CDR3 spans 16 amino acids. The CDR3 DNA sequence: TGTGCCAGCAGCGCCCAAGCGGGAAGGTCGTACAATGAGCAGTTCTTC. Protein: CASSAQAGRSYNEQFF.

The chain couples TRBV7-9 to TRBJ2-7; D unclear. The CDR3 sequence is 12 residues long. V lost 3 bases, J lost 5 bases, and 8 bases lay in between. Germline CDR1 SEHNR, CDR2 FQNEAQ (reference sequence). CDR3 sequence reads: CASSFMTDEQYF. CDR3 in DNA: TGTGCCAGCAGCTTTATGACGGACGAGCAGTACTTC.

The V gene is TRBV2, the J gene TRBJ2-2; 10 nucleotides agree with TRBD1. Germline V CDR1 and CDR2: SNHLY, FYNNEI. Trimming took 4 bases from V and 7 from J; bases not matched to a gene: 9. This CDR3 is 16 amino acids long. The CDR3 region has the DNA TGTGCCAGCAGTGGACAGGGGGCGAGGGTTGGCGGGGAGCTGTTTTTT. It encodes CASSGQGARVGGELFF.

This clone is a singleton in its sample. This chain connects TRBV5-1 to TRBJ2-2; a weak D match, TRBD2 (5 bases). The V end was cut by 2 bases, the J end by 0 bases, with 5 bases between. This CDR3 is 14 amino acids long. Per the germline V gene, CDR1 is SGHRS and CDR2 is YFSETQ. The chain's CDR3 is CASSFSANTGELFF. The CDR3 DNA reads TGCGCCAGCAGCTTTAGCGCGAACACCGGGGAGCTGTTTTTT.

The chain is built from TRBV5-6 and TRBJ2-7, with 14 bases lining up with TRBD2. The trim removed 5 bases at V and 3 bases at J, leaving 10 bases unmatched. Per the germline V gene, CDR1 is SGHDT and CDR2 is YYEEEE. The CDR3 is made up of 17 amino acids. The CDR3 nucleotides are TGTGCCAGCAGTTGGGGGACTAGCGGGAGTAAAGGCTACGAGCAGTACTTC. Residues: CASSWGTSGSKGYEQYF.

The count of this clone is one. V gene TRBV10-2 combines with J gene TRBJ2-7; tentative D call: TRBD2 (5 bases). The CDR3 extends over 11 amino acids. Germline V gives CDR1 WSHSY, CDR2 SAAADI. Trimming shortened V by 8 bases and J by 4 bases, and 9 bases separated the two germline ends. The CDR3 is CASAGVYEQYF. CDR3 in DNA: TGCGCCAGCGCCGGGGTTTACGAGCAGTACTTC.

The CDR3 loop reads CASSFTMTGREDTQYF. CDR3 nucleotides: TGTGCCAGCAGTTTTACCATGACAGGAAGGGAAGATACGCAGTATTTT. This chain uses TRBV6-6 with TRBJ2-3, with D maybe TRBD1 (6 bases). This CDR3 contains 16 residues. Germline CDR1 MNHNY, CDR2 SVGAGI (reference sequence). Between the trimmed V and J ends, which lost 4 bases and 5 bases, there was a span of 19 bases.